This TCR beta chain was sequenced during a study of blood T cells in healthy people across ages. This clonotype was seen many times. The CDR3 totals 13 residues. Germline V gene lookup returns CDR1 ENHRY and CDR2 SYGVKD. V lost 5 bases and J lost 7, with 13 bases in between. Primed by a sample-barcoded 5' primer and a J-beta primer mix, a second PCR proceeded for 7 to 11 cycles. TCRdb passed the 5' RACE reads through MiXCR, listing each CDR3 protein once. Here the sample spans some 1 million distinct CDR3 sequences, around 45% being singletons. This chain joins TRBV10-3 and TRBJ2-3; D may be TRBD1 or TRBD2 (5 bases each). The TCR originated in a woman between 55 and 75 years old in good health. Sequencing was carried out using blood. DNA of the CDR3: TGTGCCATCAGTAACCGGGACCCTTATACGCAGTATTTT. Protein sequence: CAISNRDPYTQYF.